The entry below describes one T cell receptor beta chain. The antigen remains undetermined. The final CDR3 position lacks the conserved phenylalanine or tryptophan, pointing to a likely read error. Generated by immunoSEQ multiplex PCR, the TCRdb table keeps only in-frame clones and is missing some. The sample includes 100,000 to 150,000 clones, 80% to 85% of them seen just once. The data originate from a study of radiation and T cells in renal cell carcinoma. Study overall: Nephrectomy followed 15 Gy stereotactic body radiation by 4 weeks. Whole-study results and caveats: Without pretreatment biopsies, baseline tumor clonotype presence was undetermined. In blood, top tumor clones expanded by 2 weeks, shrinking by 4.

This CDR3 comprises 15 residues. J was trimmed by 5 bases and V by 4 bases; bases with no gene match: 4. CDR1 SNHLY and CDR2 FYNNEI come from the germline V gene. Sample time point: baseline pretreatment blood. Stated treatment: 15 Gy SBRT to primary tumor, nephrectomy 4 weeks later. This renal cell carcinoma was of the clear cell type. The receptor's source is a woman aged 60-75 years with renal cell carcinoma. The sample here was blood, taken from a patient whose treatment included radiotherapy and nephrectomy. The J gene is TRBJ1-6, the V gene TRBV2; TRBD1 matches at 8 bases. The DNA for the CDR3 is TGTGCCAGCAGTGGAAAGGGACAGGATAATTCACCCCTCCACCTT. Its translation: CASSGKGQDNSPLHL.